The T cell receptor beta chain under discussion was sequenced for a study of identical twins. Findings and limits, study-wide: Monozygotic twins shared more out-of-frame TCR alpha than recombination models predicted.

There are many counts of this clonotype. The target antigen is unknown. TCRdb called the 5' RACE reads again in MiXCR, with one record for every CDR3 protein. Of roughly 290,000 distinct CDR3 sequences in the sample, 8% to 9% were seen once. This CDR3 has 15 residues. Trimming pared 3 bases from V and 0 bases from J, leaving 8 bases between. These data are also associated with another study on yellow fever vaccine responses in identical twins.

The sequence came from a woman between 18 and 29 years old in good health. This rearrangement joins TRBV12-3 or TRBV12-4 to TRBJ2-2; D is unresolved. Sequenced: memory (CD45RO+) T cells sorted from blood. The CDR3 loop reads CASSFWQPNTGELFF. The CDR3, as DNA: TGTGCCAGCAGTTTTTGGCAGCCGAACACCGGGGAGCTGTTTTTT.